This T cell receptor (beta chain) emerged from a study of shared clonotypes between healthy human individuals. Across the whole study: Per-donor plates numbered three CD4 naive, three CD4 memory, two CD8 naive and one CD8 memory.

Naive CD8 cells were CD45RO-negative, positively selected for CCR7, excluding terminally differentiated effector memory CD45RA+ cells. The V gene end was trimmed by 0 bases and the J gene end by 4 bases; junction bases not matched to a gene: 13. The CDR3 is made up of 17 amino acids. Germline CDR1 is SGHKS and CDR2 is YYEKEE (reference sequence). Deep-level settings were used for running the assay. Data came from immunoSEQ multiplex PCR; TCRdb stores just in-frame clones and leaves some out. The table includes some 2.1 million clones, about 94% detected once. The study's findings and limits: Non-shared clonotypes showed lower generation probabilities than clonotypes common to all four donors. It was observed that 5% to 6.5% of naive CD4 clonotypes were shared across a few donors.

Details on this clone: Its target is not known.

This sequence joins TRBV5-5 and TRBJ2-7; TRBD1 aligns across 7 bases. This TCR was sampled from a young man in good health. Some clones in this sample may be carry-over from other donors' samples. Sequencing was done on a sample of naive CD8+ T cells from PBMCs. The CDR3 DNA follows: TGTGCCAGCAGCTTGGCCTCATTGACCCAGGGGGTTTACGAGCAGTACTTC. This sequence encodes CASSLASLTQGVYEQYF.